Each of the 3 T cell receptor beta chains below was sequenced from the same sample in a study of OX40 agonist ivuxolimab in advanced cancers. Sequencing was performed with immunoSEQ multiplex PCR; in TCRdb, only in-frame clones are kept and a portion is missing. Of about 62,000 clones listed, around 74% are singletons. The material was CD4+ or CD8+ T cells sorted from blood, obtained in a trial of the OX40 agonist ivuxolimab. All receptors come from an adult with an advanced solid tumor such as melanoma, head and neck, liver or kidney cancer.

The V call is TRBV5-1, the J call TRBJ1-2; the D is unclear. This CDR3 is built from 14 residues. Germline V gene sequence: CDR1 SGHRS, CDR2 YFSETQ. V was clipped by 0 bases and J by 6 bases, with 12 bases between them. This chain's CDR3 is CASSLETLLDGYTF. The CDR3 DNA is TGCGCCAGCAGCTTGGAGACTCTACTAGATGGCTACACCTTC.

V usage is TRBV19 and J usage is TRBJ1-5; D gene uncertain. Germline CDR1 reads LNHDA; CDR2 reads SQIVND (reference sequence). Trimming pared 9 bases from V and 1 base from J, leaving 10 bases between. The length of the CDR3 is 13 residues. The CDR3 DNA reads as TGTGCCAGCCGGGGAGGGAGCAATCAGCCCCAGCATTTT. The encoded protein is CASRGGSNQPQHF.

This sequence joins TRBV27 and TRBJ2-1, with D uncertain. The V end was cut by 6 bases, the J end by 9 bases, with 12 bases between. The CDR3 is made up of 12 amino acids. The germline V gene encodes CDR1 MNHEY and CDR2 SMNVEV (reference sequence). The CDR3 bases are TGTGCCAGCAGCCTCCCCGGTGGTGAGCAGTTCTTC. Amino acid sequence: CASSLPGGEQFF.